This is a list of T cell receptor beta chains from one sample in a study of CD8 T cells in ankylosing spondylitis. TCRdb reprocessed the 5' RACE reads with MiXCR, giving one entry per CDR3 protein. The table includes 310,000 or so distinct CDR3 sequences, around 20% detected once. The sample was blood, either unsorted or a sorted T cell fraction (not recorded which). The source is a male donor with ankylosing spondylitis or in good health (not recorded which). Each CDR3 is given with its conserved first and last residue. D genes are given only for firm matches. The size field is filled for only some rows; it gives once, few, many or a size class.

>NA|TRBV4-2|NA|TRBJ2-5
CASSQELGGQETQYF
TGTGCCAGCAGCCAAGAGCTTGGGGGCCAAGAGACCCAGTACTTC
>few|TRBV6-4|NA|TRBJ1-1
CASRMDSLNTEAFF
TGTGCCAGCAGGATGGACAGTTTGAACACTGAAGCTTTCTTT
>few|TRBV5-1|TRBD2|TRBJ2-1
CASSLYSGVYNEQFF
TGCGCCAGCAGCTTGTACAGCGGGGTCTACAATGAGCAGTTCTTC
>few|TRBV6-1|NA|TRBJ2-5
CASSVRGRETQYF
TGTGCCAGCAGTGTAAGAGGGCGTGAGACCCAGTACTTC
>NA|TRBV18|TRBD2|TRBJ2-5
CASSPEGLAGETQYF
TGTGCCAGCTCACCAGAGGGACTAGCGGGGGAGACCCAGTACTTC
>NA|TRBV3-1|TRBD1|TRBJ2-5
CASSSRGRRETQYF
TGTGCCAGCTCCTCTAGGGGGCGCAGAGAGACCCAGTACTTC
>NA|TRBV5-1|TRBD2|TRBJ2-5
CASSELAVRGETQYF
TGCGCCAGCAGCGAGCTAGCGGTCCGAGGAGAGACCCAGTACTTC
>few|TRBV20-1|NA|TRBJ2-1
CSASGDAGVLEFF
TGCAGTGCTAGTGGGGACGCTGGGGTCTTAGAGTTCTTC
>NA|TRBV5-1|NA|TRBJ2-3
CASSPGLGGTDTQYF
TGCGCCAGCAGCCCGGGACTTGGAGGCACAGATACGCAGTATTTT
>NA|TRBV7-6|NA|TRBJ1-1
CASSYGTDNTEAFF
TGTGCCAGCAGCTACGGGACGGATAACACTGAAGCTTTCTTT
>few|TRBV13|NA|TRBJ2-1
CASSLGQQYNEQFF
TGTGCCAGCAGCTTAGGTCAGCAATACAATGAGCAGTTCTTC
>few|TRBV6-2/TRBV6-3|NA|TRBJ2-6
CASTASGISGANVLTF
TGTGCCAGCACAGCTTCAGGGATCTCTGGGGCCAACGTCCTGACTTTC
>many|TRBV29-1|TRBD1|TRBJ1-1
CSASTGGRTEAFF
TGCAGCGCCTCGACAGGGGGCCGGACTGAAGCTTTCTTT
>NA|TRBV5-1|TRBD2|TRBJ2-3
CASRGSGGITDTQYF
TGCGCCAGCAGGGGCAGCGGGGGGATCACAGATACGCAGTATTTT
>few|TRBV20-1|TRBD2|TRBJ2-1
CSASGPFASGSGVEQFF
TGCAGTGCTAGTGGGCCCTTTGCCAGCGGGAGCGGCGTTGAGCAGTTCTTC
>NA|TRBV5-1|TRBD2|TRBJ2-1
CASSWTSGSVEQFF
TGCGCCAGCAGCTGGACTAGCGGGAGTGTTGAGCAGTTCTTC
>few|TRBV12-3/TRBV12-4|NA|TRBJ1-5
CASSPLGTQPQHF
TGTGCCAGCAGCCCCTTGGGGACTCAGCCCCAGCATTTT
>few|TRBV11-2|NA|TRBJ2-3
CASSLVEDTQYF
TGTGCCAGCAGCTTAGTGGAAGATACGCAGTATTTT
>many|TRBV29-1|NA|TRBJ2-1
CSVEPPGHPYNEQFF
TGCAGCGTTGAGCCCCCGGGACACCCCTACAATGAGCAGTTCTTC